This T cell receptor (beta chain) was sequenced for a study of Ad26.COV2.S vaccination and SARS-CoV-2 variants. Study-level points and caveats: Responses of T cells in total may have been underestimated by the TCR breadth and depth analyses. Vaccinees reportedly had broad spike-specific CD8+ and CD4+ T cell responses.

This clone was seen more than once but under ten times. Its target is not known. Deletions cut 1 base from V and 8 bases from J, with 9 bases between. Germline loops: CDR1 LGHNA, CDR2 YSLEER. This CDR3 spans 13 amino acids. The protocol was immunoSEQ multiplex PCR, while the TCRdb copy is restricted to in-frame clones and leaves out a portion. Of over 130,000 clones listed, just over 85% are singletons. The V gene is TRBV4-3, the J gene TRBJ2-1; D gene unclear. The clonotype was recovered from a human donor who had recovered from COVID-19. The sample consisted of peripheral blood, taken after recovery from COVID-19. The CDR3 loop reads CASSQGTSDEQFF. The CDR3 nucleotides read TGCGCCAGCAGCCAAGGTACTTCTGATGAGCAGTTCTTC.